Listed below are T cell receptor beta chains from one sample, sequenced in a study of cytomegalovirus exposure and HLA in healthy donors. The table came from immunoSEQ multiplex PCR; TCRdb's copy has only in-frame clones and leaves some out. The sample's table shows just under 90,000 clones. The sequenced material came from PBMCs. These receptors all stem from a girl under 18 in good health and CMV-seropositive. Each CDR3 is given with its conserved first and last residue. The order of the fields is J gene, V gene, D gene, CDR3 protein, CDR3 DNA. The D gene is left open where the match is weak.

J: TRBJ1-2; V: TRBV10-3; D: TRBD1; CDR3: CAVDRGLDGGYTF; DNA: TGTGCCGTGGACAGGGGGCTAGATGGTGGCTACACCTTC
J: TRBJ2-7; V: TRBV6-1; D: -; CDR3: CASNSYYEQYF; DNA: TGTGCCAGCAATAGCTACTACGAGCAGTACTTC
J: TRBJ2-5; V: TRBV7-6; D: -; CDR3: CASSPTGWSETQYF; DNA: TGTGCCAGCAGCCCAACAGGGTGGAGCGAGACCCAGTACTTC
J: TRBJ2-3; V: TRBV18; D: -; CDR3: CASSAGRDTQYF; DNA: TGTGCCAGCTCAGCGGGACGAGATACGCAGTATTTT
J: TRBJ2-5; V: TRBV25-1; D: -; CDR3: CASSDRGPGETQYF; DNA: TGTGCCAGCAGTGATCGAGGGCCTGGGGAGACCCAGTACTTC
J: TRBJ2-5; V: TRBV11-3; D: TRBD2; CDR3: CASSPRPAGGPQTQYF; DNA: TGTGCCAGCAGCCCCCGGCCAGCGGGGGGGCCTCAGACCCAGTACTTC
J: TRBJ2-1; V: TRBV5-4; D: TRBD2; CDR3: CASSTGTSSPTRANEQFF; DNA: TGTGCCAGCAGCACCGGGACTAGTTCCCCCACTAGAGCCAATGAGCAGTTCTTC
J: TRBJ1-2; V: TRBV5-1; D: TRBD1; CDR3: CASSVGQGDGYTF; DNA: TGCGCCAGCAGCGTGGGACAGGGGGATGGCTACACCTTC
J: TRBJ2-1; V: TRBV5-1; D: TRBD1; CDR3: CASSAAGQGAEEQFF; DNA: TGCGCCAGCAGCGCGGCCGGACAGGGGGCGGAGGAGCAGTTCTTC
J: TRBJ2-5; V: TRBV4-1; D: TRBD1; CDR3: CASSQSPGQGQTQYF; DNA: TGCGCCAGCAGCCAATCCCCGGGACAGGGGCAGACCCAGTACTTC
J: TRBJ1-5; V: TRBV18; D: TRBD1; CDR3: CASSPDRAGQPQHF; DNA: TGTGCCAGCTCACCGGACAGGGCAGGACAGCCCCAGCATTTT
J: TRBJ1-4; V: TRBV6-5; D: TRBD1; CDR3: CASSYTTGTNEKLFF; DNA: TGTGCCAGCAGTTACACGACAGGGACTAATGAAAAACTGTTTTTT
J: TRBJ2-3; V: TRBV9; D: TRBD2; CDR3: CASNHRTSGGDTDKQYF; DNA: TGTGCCAGTAACCACAGGACTAGCGGGGGGGACACAGATAAGCAGTATTTT
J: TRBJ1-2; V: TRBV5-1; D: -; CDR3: CASSLINRELNYGYTF; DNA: TGCGCCAGCAGCTTGATCAATCGCGAACTCAACTATGGCTACACCTTC
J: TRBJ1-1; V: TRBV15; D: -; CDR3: CATSRKGPGGTEAFF; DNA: TGTGCCACCAGCAGGAAAGGGCCCGGAGGCACTGAAGCTTTCTTT
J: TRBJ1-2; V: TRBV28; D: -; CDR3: CASSSTTATYGYTF; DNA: TGTGCCAGCAGTTCAACGACAGCCACGTATGGCTACACCTTC
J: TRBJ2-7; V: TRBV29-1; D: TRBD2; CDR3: CSVASLKKGLAGNYEQYF; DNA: TGCAGCGTCGCCTCTCTCAAAAAGGGACTAGCGGGGAACTACGAGCAGTACTTC
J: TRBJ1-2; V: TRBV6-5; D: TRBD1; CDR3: CASTRQGSGYTF; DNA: TGTGCCAGCACCAGACAGGGCTCTGGCTACACCTTC
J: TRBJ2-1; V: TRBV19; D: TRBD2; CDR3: CASAGTSSFDEQFF; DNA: TGTGCCAGTGCCGGGACTAGCTCGTTCGATGAGCAGTTCTTC
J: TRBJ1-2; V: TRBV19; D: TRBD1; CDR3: CASSRSLTGINYGYTF; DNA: TGTGCCAGTAGTAGGTCATTGACAGGGATTAACTATGGCTACACCTTC
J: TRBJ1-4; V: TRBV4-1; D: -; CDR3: CASSQETGNEKLFF; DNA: TGCGCCAGCAGCCAAGAAACCGGGAATGAAAAACTGTTTTTT
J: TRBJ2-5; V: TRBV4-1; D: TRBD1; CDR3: CASSQVEGAGETQYF; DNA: TGCGCCAGCAGCCAAGTAGAGGGGGCAGGTGAGACCCAGTACTTC
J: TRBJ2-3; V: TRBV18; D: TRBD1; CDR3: CASSQPGQVTDTQYF; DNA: TGTGCCAGCTCGCAGCCGGGACAGGTCACAGATACGCAGTATTTT
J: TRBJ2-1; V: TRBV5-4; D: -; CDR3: CASSGAASSRHEQFF; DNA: TGTGCCAGCAGCGGAGCCGCTTCTAGCCGGCATGAGCAGTTCTTC
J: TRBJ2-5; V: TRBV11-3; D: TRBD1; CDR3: CASSSDRVKSETQYF; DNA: TGTGCCAGCAGCTCCGACAGGGTGAAAAGCGAGACCCAGTACTTC
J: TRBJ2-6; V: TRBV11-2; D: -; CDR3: CASPGHHYTGANVLTF; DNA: TGTGCCAGCCCGGGACATCACTATACTGGGGCCAACGTCCTGACTTTC
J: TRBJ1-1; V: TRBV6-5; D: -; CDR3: CASSSVRQTEAFF; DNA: TGTGCCAGCAGCTCGGTCAGGCAGACTGAAGCTTTCTTT
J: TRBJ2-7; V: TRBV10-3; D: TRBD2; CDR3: CAISEPRSGGPVEQYF; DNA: TGTGCCATCAGTGAGCCCCGGAGCGGGGGCCCTGTTGAGCAGTACTTC
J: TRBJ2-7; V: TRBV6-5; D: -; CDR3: CASGRAGREYF; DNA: TGTGCCAGTGGCAGGGCAGGCCGGGAGTACTTC
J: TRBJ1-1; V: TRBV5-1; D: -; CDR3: CASTLVSRAGGTEAFF; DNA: TGCGCCAGCACCCTCGTCTCGAGGGCAGGTGGGACTGAAGCTTTCTTT
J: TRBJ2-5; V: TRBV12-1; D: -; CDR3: CASSFTGLAGGKTQYF; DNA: TGTGCCAGCAGCTTTACTGGACTAGCGGGGGGCAAGACCCAGTACTTC
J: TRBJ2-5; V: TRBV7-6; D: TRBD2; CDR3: CASSPRPRGERETQYF; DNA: TGTGCCAGCAGCCCTCGGCCGCGGGGGGAAAGGGAGACCCAGTACTTC
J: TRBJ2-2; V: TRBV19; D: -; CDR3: CASTTLVAGELFF; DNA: TGTGCCAGTACCACTCTAGTGGCCGGGGAGCTGTTTTTT
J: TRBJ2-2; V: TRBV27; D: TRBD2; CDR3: CASKISGGALAGELFF; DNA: TGTGCCAGCAAAATTAGCGGGGGGGCTCTGGCCGGGGAGCTGTTTTTT
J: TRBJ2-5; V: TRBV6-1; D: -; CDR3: CASSERGGGAETQYF; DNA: TGTGCCAGCAGTGAAAGGGGCGGAGGGGCAGAGACCCAGTACTTC
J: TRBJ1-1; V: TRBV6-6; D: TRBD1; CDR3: CASSYIGQGLNTEAFF; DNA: TGTGCCAGCAGTTACATCGGACAGGGACTGAACACTGAAGCTTTCTTT
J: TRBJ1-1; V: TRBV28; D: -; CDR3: CASSTPTASNTEAFF; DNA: TGTGCCAGCAGTACTCCGACAGCTTCCAACACTGAAGCTTTCTTT
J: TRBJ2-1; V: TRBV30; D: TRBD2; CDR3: CAWSVRLAPYNEQFF; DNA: TGTGCCTGGAGTGTACGACTAGCCCCCTACAATGAGCAGTTCTTC
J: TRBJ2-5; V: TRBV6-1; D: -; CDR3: CASSEAGQRTQYF; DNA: TGTGCCAGCAGTGAAGCTGGCCAGCGGACCCAGTACTTC
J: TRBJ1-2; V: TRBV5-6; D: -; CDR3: CASRPTGWDGYTF; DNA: TGTGCCAGCAGACCTACAGGGTGGGATGGCTACACCTTC
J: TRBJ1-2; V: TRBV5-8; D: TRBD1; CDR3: CASSGGGLYGYTF; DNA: TGTGCCAGCAGCGGAGGGGGCCTCTATGGCTACACCTTC
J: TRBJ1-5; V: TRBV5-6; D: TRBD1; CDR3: CASSRSRDRRLEPQHF; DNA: TGTGCCAGCAGCCGCTCCCGGGACAGGCGATTGGAGCCCCAGCATTTT